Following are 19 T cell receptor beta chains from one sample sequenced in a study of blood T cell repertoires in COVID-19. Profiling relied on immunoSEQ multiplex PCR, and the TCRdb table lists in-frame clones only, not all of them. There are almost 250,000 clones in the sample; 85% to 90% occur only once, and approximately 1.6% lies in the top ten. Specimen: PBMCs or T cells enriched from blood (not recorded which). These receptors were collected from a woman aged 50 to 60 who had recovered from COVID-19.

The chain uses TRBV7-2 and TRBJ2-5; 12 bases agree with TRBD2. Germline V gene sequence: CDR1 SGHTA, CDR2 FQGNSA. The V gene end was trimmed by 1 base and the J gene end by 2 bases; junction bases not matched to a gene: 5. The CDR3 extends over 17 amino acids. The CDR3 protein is CASSLVLAGGRQETQYF. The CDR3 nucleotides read TGTGCCAGCAGCTTAGTTCTAGCGGGAGGGAGGCAAGAGACCCAGTACTTC. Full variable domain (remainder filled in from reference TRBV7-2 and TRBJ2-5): GAGVSQSPSNKVTEKGKDVELRCDPISGHTALYWYRQSLGQGLEFLIYFQGNSAPDKSGLPSDRFSAERTGGSVSTLTIQRTQQEDSAVYLCASSLVLAGGRQETQYFGPGTRLLVL.

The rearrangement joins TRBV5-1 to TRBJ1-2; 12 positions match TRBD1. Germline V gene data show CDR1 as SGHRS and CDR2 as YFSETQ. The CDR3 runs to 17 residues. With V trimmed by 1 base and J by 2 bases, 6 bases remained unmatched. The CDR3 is CASSLRDRGRVNYGYTF. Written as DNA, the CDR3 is TGCGCCAGCAGCTTGCGGGACAGGGGGCGTGTGAACTATGGCTACACCTTC.

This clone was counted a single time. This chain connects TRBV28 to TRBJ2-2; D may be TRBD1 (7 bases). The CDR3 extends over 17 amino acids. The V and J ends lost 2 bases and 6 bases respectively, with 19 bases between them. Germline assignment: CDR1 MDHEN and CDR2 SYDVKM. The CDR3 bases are TGTGCCAGCAGTTTAACCCCACGACAGGGAGGTTCCGGGGAGCTGTTTTTT. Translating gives CASSLTPRQGGSGELFF.

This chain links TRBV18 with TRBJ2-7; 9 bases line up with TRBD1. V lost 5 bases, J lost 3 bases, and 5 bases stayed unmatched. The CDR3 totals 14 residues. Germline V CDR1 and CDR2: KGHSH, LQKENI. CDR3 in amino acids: CASSFGTGNYEQYF. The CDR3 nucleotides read TGTGCCAGCTCATTTGGGACAGGGAACTACGAGCAGTACTTC. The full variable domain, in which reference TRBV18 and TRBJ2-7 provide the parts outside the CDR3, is NAGVMQNPRHLVRRRGQEARLRCSPMKGHSHVYWYRQLPEEGLKFMVYLQKENIIDESGMPKERFSAEFPKEGPSILRIQQVVRGDSAAYFCASSFGTGNYEQYFGPGTRLTVT.

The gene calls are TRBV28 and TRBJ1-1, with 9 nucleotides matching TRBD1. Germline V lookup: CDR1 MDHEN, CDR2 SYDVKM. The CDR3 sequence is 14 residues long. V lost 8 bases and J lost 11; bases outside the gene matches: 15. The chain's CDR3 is CASGGTGYLRLAFF. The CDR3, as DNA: TGTGCCAGCGGGGGGACAGGGTACCTTAGGTTGGCTTTCTTT.

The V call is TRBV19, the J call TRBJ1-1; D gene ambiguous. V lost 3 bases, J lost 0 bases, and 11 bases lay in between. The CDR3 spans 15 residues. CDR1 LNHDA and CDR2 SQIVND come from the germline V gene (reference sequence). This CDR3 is CASSMDGLMNTEAFF. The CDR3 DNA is TGTGCCAGTAGTATGGATGGGCTTATGAACACTGAAGCTTTCTTT. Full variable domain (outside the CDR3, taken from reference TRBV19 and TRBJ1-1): DGGITQSPKYLFRKEGQNVTLSCEQNLNHDAMYWYRQDPGQGLRLIYYSQIVNDFQKGDIAEGYSVSREKKESFPLTVTSAQKNPTAFYLCASSMDGLMNTEAFFGQGTRLTVV.

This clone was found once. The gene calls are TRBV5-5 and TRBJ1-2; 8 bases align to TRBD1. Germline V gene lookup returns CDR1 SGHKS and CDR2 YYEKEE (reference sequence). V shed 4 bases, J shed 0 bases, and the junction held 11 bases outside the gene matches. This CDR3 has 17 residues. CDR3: CASSNLAGGRANYGYTF. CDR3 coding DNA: TGTGCCAGCAGCAACCTCGCAGGGGGCCGAGCTAACTATGGCTACACCTTC.

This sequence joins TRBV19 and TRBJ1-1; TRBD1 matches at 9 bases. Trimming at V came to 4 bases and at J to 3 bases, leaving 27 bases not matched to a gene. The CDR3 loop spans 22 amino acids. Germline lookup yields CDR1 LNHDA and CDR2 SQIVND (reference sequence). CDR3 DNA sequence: TGTGCCAGTAGTAACTATCTTACCCTCCGGGACAGGGTTAAGGTTAGTTACACTGAAGCTTTCTTT. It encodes CASSNYLTLRDRVKVSYTEAFF.

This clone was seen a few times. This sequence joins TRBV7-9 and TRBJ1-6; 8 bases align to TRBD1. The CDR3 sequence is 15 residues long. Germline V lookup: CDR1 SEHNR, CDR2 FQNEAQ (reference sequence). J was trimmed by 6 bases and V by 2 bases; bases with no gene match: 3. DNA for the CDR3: TGTGCCAGCAGCTTATCCCAGGGGGCTAATTCACCCCTCCACTTT. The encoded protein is CASSLSQGANSPLHF.

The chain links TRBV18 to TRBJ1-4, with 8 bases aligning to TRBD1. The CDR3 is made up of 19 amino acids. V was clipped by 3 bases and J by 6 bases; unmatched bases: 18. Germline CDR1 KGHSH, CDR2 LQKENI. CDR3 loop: CASSPGGRGPPLGYEKLFF. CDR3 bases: TGTGCCAGCTCACCCGGGGGCAGGGGGCCGCCTTTGGGATATGAAAAACTGTTTTTT.

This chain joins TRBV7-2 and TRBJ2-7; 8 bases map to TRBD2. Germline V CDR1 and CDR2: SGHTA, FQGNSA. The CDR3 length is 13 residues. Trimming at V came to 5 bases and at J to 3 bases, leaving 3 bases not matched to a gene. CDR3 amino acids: CASSAGLDYEQYF. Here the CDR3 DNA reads TGTGCCAGCAGCGCGGGACTAGACTACGAGCAGTACTTC.

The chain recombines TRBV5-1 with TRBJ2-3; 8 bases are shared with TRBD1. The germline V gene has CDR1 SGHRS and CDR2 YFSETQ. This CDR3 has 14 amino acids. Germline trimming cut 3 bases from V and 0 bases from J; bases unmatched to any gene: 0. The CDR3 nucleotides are TGCGCCAGCAGCTGGACAGGGAGCACAGATACGCAGTATTTT. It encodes CASSWTGSTDTQYF.

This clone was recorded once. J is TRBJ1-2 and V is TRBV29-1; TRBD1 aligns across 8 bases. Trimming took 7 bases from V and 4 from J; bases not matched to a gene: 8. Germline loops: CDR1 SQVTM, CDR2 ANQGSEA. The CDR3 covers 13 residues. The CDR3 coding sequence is TGCAGCGCCCAGGGACAGGAGGTCTATGGCTACACCTTC. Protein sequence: CSAQGQEVYGYTF.

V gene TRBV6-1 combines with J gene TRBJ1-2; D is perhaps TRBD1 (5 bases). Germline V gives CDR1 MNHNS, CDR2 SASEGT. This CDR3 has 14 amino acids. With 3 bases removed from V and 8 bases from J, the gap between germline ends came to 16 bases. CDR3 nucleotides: TGTGCCAGCAGTGAGGGTGGATCAGGGCAAGGCTACACCTTC. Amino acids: CASSEGGSGQGYTF.

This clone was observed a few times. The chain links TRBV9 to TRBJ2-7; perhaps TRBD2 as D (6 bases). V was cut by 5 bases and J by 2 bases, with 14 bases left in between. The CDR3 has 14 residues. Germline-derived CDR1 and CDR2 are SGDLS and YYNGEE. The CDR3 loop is CASSSTSHTYEQYF. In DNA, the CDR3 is TGTGCCAGCAGTTCGACTAGTCATACCTACGAGCAGTACTTC.

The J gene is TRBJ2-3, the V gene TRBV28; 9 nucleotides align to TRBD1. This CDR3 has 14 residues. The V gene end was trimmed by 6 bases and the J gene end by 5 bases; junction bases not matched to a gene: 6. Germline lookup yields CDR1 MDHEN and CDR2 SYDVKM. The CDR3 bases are TGTGCCAGCAGATACCGACAGGGGGAAGATACGCAGTATTTT. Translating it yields CASRYRQGEDTQYF.

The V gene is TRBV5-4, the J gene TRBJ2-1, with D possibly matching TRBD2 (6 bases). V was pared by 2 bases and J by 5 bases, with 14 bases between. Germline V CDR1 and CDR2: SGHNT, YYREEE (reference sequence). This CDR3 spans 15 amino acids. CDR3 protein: CASSFQAGRDNEQFF. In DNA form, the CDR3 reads TGTGCCAGCAGCTTCCAAGCGGGTCGGGACAATGAGCAGTTCTTC.

As DNA, the CDR3 is TGTGCCAGCAGCTCCCTGGGGAGGGGGACTGGAAACACCATATATTTT. Translated, it gives CASSSLGRGTGNTIYF. V and J are TRBV7-8 and TRBJ1-3, with D perhaps matching TRBD1 (6 bases). Between the trimmed V and J ends, which lost 4 bases and 2 bases, there was a span of 15 bases. Germline V gene data show CDR1 as SGHVS and CDR2 as FQNEAQ. The CDR3 covers 16 residues. Full variable domain (remainder filled in from reference TRBV7-8 and TRBJ1-3): GAGVSQSPRYKVAKRGQDVALRCDPISGHVSLFWYQQALGQGPEFLTYFQNEAQLDKSGLPSDRFFAERPEGSVSTLKIQRTQQEDSAVYLCASSSLGRGTGNTIYFGEGSWLTVV.

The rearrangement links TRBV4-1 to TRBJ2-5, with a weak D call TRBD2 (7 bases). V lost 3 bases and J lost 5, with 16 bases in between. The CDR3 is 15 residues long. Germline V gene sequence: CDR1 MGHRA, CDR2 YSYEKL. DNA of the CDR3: TGCGCCAGCAGCCAGGGGGGGCGGGAGTTTGAGACCCAGTACTTC. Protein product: CASSQGGREFETQYF.